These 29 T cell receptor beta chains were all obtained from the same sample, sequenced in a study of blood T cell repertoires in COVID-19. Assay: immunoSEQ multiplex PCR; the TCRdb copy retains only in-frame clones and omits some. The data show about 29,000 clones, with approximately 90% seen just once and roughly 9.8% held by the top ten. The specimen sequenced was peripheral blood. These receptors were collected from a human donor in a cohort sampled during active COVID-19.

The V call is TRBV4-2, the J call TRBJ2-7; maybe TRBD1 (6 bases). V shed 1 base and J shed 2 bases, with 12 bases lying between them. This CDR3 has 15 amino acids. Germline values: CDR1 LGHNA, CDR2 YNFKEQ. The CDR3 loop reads CASSQAWGPAYEQYF. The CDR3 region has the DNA TGTGCCAGCAGCCAAGCCTGGGGGCCTGCCTACGAGCAGTACTTC.

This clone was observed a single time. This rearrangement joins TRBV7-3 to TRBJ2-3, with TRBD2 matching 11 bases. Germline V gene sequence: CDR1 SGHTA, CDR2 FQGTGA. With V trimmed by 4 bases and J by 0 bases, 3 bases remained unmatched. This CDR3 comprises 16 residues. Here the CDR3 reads CASSSSGGRSTDTQYF. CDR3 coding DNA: TGTGCCAGCAGCTCTAGCGGGGGGCGAAGCACAGATACGCAGTATTTT.

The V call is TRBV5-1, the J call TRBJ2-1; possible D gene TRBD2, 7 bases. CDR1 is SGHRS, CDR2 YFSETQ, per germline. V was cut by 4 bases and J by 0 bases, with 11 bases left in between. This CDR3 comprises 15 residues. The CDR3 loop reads CASSEGGSSYNEQFF. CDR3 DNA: TGCGCCAGCAGCGAGGGGGGGAGCTCCTACAATGAGCAGTTCTTC.

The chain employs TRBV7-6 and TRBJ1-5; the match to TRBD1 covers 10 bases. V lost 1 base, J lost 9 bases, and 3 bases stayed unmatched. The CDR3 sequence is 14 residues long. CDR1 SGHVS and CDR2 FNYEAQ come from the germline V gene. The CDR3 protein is CASSLGQGARPQHF. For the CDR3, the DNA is TGTGCCAGCAGCTTAGGACAGGGGGCGAGGCCCCAGCATTTT.

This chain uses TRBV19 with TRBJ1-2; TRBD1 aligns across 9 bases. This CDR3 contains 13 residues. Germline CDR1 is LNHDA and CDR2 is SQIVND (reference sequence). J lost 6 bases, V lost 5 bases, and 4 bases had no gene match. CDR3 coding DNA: TGTGCCAGTAGTGTCTGGACAGGGGATGGCTACACCTTC. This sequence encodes CASSVWTGDGYTF.

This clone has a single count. CDR3 sequence: CATSRRFTGVGTDTQYF. The CDR3 DNA is TGTGCCACCAGCAGGAGATTTACGGGGGTTGGCACAGATACGCAGTATTTT. This chain links TRBV15 with TRBJ2-3, with D perhaps TRBD2 (6 bases). Per the germline V gene, CDR1 is LNHNV and CDR2 is YYDKDF (reference sequence). V was pared by 3 bases and J by 1 base, with 17 bases between. This CDR3 is built from 17 residues.

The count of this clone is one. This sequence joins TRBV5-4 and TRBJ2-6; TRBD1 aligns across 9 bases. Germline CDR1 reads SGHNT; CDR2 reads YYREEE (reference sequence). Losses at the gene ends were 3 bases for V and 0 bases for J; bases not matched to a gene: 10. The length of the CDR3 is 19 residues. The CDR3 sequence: CASSSGPGTGNSGANVLTF. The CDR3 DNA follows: TGTGCCAGCAGCTCAGGTCCCGGGACAGGGAACTCTGGGGCCAACGTCCTGACTTTC.

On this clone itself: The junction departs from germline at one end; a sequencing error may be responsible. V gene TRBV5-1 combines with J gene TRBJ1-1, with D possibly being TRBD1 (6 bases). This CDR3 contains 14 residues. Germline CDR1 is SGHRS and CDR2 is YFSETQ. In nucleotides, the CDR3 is TGCGCCCGCAGCTGGGGGCGGGGGGACACTGAAGCTTTCTTT. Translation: CARSWGRGDTEAFF.

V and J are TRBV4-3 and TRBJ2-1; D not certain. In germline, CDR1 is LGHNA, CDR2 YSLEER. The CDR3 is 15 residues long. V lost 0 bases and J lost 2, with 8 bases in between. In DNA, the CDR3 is TGCGCCAGCAGCCAAGAGGCAATTCCCTACAATGAGCAGTTCTTC. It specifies CASSQEAIPYNEQFF.

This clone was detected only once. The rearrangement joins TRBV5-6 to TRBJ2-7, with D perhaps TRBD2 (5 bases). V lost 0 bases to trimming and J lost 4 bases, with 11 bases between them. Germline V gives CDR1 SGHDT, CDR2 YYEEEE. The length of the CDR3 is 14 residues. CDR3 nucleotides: TGTGCCAGCAGCTTGGGGTTGGGAGAGTACGAGCAGTACTTC. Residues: CASSLGLGEYEQYF.

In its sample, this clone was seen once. CDR3 bases: TGTGCCAGCAGCCCGTGGACAGGGACGAGGGAAAAACTGTTTTTT. Translated: CASSPWTGTREKLFF. This chain links TRBV7-2 with TRBJ1-4; TRBD1 aligns across 8 bases. This CDR3 spans 15 amino acids. Germline CDR1 is SGHTA and CDR2 is FQGNSA. V was pared by 5 bases and J by 8 bases, with 10 bases of the junction left unmatched.

CDR3 sequence: CASSKVAGGDRDTQYF. The CDR3 DNA reads TGTGCCAGCAGCAAAGTTGCTGGGGGCGATCGAGATACGCAGTATTTT. The rearrangement uses TRBV21-1 and TRBJ2-3; the table's TRBD1 call for D was not verified on the DNA. TRBV21-1 constitutes a pseudogene. The CDR3 consists of 16 residues.

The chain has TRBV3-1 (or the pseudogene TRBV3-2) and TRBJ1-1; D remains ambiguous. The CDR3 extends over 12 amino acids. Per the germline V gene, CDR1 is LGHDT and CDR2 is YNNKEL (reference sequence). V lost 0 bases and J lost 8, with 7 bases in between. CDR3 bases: TGTGCCAGCAGCCAAGATGAGAGGGAAGCTTTCTTT. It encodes CASSQDEREAFF.

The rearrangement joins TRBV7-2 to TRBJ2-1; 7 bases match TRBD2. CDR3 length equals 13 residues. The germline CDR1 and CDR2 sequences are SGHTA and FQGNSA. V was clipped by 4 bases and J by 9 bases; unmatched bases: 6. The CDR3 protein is CASSSGPSGEQFF. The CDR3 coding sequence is TGTGCCAGCAGCTCCGGCCCTAGCGGTGAGCAGTTCTTC.

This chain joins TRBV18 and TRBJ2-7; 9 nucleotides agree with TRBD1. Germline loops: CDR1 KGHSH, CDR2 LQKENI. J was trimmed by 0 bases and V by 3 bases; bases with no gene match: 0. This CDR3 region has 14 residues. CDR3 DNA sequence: TGTGCCAGCTCACCGACAGGGGGCTCCTACGAGCAGTACTTC. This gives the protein CASSPTGGSYEQYF.

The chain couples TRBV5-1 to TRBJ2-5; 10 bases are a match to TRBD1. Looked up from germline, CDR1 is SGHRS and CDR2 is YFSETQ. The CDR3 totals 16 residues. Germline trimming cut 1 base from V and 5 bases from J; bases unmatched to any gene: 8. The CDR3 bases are TGCGCCAGCAGCTTGAGGGACAGGGGATTTTGGGAGACCCAGTACTTC. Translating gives CASSLRDRGFWETQYF.

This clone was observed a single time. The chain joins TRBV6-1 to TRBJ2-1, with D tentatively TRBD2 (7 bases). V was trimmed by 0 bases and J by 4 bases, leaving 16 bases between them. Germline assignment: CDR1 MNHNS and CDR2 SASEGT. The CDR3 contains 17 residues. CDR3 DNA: TGTGCCAGCAGTGAAGCCCACGGGGGGCCAGGGTACAATGAGCAGTTCTTC. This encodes CASSEAHGGPGYNEQFF.

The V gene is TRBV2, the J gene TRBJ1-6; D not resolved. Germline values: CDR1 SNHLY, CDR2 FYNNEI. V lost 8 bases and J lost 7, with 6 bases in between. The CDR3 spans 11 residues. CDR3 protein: CASVRNSPLHF. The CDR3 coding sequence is TGTGCCAGCGTCAGGAATTCACCCCTCCACTTT.

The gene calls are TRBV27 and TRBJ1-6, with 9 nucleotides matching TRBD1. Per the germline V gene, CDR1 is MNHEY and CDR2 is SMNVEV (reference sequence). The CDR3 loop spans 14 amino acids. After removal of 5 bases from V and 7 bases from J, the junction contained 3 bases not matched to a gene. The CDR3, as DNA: TGTGCCAGCAGTATGGGACAGGGCAATTCACCCCTCCACTTT. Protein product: CASSMGQGNSPLHF.

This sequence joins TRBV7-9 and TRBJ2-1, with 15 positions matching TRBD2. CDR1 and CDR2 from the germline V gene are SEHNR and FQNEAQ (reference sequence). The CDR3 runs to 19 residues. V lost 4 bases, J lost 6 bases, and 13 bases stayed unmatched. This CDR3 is CASSSTLPGLAGGINEQFF. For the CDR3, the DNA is TGTGCCAGCAGCTCTACGCTACCGGGACTAGCGGGGGGAATCAATGAGCAGTTCTTC.

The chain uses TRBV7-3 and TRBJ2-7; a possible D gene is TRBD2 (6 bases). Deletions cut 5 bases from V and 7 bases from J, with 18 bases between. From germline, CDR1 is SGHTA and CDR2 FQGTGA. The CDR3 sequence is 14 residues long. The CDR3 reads CASSPGRGPGEQYF. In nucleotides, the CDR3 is TGTGCCAGCAGCCCGGGGCGGGGTCCGGGTGAGCAGTACTTC.

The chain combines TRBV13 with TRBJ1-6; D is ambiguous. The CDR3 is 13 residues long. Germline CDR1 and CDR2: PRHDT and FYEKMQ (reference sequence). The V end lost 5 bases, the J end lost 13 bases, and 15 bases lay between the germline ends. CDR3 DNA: TGTGCCAGCAGCCTCAGAGGAATTCACCCCCTCCACTTT. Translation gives CASSLRGIHPLHF.

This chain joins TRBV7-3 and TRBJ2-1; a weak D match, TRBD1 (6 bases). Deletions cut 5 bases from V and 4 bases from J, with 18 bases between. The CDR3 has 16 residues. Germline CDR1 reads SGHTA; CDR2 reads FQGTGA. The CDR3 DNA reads TGTGCCAGCAGCGCCCACGAGAGACAGGTGTACAATGAGCAGTTCTTC. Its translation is CASSAHERQVYNEQFF.

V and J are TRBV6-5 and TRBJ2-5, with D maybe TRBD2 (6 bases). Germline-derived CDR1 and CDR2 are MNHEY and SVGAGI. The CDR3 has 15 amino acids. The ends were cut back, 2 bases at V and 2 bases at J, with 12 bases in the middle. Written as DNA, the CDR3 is TGTGCCAGCAGTTACCTACTTGGGGGGCAAGAGACCCAGTACTTC. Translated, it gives CASSYLLGGQETQYF.

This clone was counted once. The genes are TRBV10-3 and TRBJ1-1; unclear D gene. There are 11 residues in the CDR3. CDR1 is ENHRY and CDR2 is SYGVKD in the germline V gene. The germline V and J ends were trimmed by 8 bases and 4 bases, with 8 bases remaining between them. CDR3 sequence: CAISPGTEAFF. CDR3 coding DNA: TGTGCCATCTCGCCGGGCACTGAAGCTTTCTTT.

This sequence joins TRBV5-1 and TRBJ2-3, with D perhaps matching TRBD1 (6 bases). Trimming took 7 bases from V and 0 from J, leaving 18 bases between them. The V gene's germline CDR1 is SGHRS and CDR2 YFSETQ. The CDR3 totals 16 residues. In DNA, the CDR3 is TGCGCCAGCGAAGCAGGGGAACTCACTAGCACAGATACGCAGTATTTT. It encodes CASEAGELTSTDTQYF.

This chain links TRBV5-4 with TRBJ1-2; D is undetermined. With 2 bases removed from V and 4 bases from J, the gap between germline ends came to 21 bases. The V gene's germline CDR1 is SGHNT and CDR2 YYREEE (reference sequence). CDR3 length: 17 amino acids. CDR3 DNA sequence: TGTGCCAGCAGCTTTCGAGACACCGGGAAGCGGACCTATGGCTACACCTTC. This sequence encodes CASSFRDTGKRTYGYTF.

The DNA of the CDR3 is TGTGCCAGCAGTCCGGGACAGCCGGGACTTGAGGGCGAGCAGTACTTC. Amino acid sequence: CASSPGQPGLEGEQYF. The chain uses TRBV27 and TRBJ2-7; D is perhaps TRBD1 (7 bases). The CDR3 is 16 amino acids. Trimming removed 5 bases from V and 6 bases from J, with 23 bases in between. Germline CDR1 MNHEY, CDR2 SMNVEV (reference sequence).

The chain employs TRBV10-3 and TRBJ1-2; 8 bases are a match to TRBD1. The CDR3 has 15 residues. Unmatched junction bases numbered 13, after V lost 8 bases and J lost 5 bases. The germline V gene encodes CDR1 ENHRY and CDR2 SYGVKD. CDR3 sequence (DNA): TGTGCCATCGGGCCATCGGACAGGGCGAGGTATGGCTACACCTTC. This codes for CAIGPSDRARYGYTF.